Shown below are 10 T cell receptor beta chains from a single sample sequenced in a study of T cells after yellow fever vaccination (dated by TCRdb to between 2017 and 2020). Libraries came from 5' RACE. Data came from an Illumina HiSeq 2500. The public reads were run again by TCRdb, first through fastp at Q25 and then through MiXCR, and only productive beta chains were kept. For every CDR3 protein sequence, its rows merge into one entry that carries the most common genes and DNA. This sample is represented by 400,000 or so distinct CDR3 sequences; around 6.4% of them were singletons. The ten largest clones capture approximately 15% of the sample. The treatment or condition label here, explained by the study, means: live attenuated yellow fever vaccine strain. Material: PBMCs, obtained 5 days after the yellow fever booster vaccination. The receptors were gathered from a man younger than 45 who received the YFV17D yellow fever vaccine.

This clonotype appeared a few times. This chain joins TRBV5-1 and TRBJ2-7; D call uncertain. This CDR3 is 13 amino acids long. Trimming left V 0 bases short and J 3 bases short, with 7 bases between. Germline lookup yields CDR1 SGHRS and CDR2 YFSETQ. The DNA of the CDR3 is TGCGCCAGCAGCTTGGGTCAGGACTACGAGCAGTACTTC. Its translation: CASSLGQDYEQYF.

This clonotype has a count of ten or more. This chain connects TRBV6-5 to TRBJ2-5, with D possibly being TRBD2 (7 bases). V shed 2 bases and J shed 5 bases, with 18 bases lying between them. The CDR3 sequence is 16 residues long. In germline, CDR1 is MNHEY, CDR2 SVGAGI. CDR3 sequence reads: CASSYGGRGAGETQYF. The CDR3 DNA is TGTGCCAGCAGTTACGGTGGTCGGGGGGCAGGTGAGACCCAGTACTTC.

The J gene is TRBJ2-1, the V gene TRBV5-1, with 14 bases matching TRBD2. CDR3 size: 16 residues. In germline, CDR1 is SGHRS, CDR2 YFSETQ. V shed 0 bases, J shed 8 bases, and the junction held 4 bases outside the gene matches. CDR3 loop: CASSLDGLAGGDEQFF. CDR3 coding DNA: TGCGCCAGCAGCTTGGATGGACTAGCGGGAGGAGATGAGCAGTTCTTC.

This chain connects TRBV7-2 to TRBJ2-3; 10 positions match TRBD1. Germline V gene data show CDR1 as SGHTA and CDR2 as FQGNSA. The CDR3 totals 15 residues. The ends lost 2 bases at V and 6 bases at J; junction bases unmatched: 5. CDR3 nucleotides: TGTGCCAGCAGCTTACGGGACAGGGGTGTGGATACGCAGTATTTT. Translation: CASSLRDRGVDTQYF.

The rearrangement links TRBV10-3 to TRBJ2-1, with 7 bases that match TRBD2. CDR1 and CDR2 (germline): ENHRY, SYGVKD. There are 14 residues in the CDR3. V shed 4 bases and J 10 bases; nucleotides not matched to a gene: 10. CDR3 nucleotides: TGTGCCATCAGTGGCGGGAGCGGCTTTGAAGAGCAGTTCTTC. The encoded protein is CAISGGSGFEEQFF.

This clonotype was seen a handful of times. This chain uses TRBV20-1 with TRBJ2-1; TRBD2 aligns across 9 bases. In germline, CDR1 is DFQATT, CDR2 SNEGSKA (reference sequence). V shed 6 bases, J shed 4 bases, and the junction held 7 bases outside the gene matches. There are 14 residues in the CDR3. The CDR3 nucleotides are TGCAGTGCGACGGGACTAGCTTCTTACAATGAGCAGTTCTTC. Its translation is CSATGLASYNEQFF.

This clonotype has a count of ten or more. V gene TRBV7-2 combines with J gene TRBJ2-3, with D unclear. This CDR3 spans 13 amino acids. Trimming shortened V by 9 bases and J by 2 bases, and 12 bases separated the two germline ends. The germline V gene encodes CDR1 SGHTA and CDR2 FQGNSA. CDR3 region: CASAVHNTDTQYF. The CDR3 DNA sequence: TGTGCCAGTGCCGTACATAACACAGATACGCAGTATTTT.

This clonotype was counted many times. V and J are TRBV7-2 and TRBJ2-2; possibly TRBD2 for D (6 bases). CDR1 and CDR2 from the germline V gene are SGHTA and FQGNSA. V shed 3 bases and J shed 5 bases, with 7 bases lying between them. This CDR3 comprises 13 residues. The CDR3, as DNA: TGTGCCAGCAGCTTCGGGACTACCGGGGAGCTGTTTTTT. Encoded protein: CASSFGTTGELFF. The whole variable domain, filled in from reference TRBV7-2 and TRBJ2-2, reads GAGVSQSPSNKVTEKGKDVELRCDPISGHTALYWYRQSLGQGLEFLIYFQGNSAPDKSGLPSDRFSAERTGGSVSTLTIQRTQQEDSAVYLCASSFGTTGELFFGEGSRLTVL.

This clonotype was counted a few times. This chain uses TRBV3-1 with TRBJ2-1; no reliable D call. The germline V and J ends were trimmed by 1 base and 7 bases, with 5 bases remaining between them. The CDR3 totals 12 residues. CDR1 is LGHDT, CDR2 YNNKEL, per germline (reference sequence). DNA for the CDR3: TGTGCCAGCAGCCAAGTGAGGAATGAGCAGTTCTTC. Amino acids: CASSQVRNEQFF.

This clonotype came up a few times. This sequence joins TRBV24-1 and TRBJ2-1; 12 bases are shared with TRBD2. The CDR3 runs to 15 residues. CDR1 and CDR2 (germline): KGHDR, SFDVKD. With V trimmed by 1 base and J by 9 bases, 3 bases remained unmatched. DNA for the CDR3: TGTGCCACCAGTGATTTCGGACTAGCGGGAATTGAGCAGTTCTTC. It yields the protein CATSDFGLAGIEQFF.